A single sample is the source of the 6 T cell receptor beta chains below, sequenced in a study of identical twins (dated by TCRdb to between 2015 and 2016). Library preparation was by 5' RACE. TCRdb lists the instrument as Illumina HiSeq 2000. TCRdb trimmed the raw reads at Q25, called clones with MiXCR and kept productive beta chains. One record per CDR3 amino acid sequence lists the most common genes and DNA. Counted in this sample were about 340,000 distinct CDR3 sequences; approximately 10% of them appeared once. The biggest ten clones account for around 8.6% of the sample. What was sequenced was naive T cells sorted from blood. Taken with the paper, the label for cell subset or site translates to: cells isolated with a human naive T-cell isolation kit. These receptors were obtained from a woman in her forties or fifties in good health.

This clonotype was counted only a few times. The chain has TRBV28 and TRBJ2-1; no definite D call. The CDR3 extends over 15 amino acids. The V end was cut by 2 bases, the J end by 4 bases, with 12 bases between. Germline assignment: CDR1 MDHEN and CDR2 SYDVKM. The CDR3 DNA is TGTGCCAGCAGTTTAAGGATTGTTTTGTACAATGAGCAGTTCTTC. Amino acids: CASSLRIVLYNEQFF.

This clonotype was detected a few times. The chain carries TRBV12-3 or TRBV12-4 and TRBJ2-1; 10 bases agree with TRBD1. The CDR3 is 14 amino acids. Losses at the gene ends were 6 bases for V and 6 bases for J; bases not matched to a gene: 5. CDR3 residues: CASSGTGAVNEQFF. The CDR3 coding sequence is TGTGCCAGCAGCGGGACAGGGGCGGTCAATGAGCAGTTCTTC.

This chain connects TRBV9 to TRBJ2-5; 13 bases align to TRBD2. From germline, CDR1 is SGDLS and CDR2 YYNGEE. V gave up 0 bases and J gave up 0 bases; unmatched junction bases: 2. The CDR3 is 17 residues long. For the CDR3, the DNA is TGTGCCAGCAGCGTAGTTGGGACTAGCGGGGACCAAGAGACCCAGTACTTC. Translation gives CASSVVGTSGDQETQYF.

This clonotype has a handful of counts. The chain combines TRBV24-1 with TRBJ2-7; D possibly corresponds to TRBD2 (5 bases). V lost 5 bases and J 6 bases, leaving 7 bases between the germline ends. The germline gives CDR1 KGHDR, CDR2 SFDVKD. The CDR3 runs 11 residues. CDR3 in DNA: TGTGCCACCAGTGCGGGAACCGAGCAGTACTTC. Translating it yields CATSAGTEQYF.

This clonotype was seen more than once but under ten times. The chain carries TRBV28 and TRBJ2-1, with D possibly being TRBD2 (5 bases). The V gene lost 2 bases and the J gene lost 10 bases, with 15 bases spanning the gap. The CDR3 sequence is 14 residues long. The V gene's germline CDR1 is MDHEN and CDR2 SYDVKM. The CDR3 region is CASSLPMEVREQFF. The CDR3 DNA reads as TGTGCCAGCAGTTTACCGATGGAGGTTAGGGAGCAGTTCTTC.

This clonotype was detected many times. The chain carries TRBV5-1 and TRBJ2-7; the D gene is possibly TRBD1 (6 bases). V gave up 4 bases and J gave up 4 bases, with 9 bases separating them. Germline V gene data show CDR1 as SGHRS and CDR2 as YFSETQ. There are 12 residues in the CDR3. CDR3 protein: CASSAQGYEQYV. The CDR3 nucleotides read TGCGCCAGCAGCGCGCAGGGGTACGAGCAGTACGTC.